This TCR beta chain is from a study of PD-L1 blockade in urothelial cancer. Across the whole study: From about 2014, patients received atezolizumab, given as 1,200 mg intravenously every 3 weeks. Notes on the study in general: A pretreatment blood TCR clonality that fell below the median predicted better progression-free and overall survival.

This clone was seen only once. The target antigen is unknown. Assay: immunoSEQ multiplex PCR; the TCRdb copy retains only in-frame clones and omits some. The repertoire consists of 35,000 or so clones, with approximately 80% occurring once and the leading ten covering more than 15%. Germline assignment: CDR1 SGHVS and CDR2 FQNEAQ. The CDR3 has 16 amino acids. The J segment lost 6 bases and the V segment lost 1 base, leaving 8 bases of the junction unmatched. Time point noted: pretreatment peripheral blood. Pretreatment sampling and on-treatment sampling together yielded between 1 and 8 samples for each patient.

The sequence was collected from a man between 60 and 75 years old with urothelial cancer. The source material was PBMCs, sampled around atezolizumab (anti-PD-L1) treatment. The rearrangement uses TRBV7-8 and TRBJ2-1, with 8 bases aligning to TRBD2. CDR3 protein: CASSLVGTSMGNEQFF. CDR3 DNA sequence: TGTGCCAGCAGCTTAGTTGGGACTAGTATGGGCAATGAGCAGTTCTTC.